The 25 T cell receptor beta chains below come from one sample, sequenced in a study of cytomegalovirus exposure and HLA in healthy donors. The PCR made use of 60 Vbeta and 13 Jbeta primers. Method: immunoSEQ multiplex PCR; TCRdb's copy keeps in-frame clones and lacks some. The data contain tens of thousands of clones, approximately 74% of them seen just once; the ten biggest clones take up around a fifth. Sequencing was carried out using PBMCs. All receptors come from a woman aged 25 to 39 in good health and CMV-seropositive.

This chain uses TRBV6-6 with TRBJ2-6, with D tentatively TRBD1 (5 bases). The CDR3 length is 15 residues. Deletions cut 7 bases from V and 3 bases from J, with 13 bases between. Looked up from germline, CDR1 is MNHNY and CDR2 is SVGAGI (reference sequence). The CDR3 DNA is TGTGCCAGCACCGTCCAGGGATTTGGGGCCAACGTCCTGACTTTC. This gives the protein CASTVQGFGANVLTF.

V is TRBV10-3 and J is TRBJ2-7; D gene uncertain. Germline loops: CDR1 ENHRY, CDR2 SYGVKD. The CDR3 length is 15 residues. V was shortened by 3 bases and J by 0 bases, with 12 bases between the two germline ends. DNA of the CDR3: TGTGCCATCAGTGAAATGGAGACCGGCTCCTACGAGCAGTACTTC. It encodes CAISEMETGSYEQYF.

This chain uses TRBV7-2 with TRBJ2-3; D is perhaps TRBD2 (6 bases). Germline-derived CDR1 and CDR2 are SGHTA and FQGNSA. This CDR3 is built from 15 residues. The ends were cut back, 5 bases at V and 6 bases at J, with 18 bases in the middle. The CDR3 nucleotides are TGTGCCAGCAGCCGATCCGGGACTCGGGCCGATACGCAGTATTTT. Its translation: CASSRSGTRADTQYF.

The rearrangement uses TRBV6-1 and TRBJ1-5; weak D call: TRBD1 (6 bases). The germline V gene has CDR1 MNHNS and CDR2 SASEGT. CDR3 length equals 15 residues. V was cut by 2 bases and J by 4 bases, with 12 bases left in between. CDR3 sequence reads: CASSERGQPNQPQHF. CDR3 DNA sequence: TGTGCCAGCAGTGAAAGGGGACAACCAAATCAGCCCCAGCATTTT.

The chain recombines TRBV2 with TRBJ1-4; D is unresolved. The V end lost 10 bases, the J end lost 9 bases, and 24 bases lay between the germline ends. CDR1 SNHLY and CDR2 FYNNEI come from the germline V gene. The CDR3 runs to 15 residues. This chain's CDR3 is CAIQESPGRAKKLFF. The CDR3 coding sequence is TGTGCCATACAAGAGAGCCCTGGGCGGGCCAAAAAACTGTTTTTT.

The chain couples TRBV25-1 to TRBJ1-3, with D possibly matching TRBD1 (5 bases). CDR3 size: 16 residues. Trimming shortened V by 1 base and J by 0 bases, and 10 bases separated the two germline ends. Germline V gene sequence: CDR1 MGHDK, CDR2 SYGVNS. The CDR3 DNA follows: TGTGCCAGCAGTGAATGGGGCACAGGCTCTGGAAACACCATATATTTT. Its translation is CASSEWGTGSGNTIYF.

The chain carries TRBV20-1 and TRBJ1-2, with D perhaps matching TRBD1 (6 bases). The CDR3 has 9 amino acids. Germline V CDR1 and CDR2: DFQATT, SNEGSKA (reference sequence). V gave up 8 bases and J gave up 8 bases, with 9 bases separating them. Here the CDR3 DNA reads TGCAGTACACAGGGAGGCTACACCTTC. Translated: CSTQGGYTF.

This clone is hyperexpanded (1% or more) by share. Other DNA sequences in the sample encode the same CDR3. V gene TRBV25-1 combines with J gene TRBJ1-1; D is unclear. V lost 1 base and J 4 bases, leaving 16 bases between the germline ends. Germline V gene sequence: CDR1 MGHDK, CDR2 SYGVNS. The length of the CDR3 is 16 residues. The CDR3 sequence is CASSESLEGTLTEAFF. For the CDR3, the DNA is TGTGCCAGCAGTGAATCCCTCGAGGGAACCCTCACTGAAGCTTTCTTT.

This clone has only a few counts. The CDR3 DNA is TGTGCCAGCAGCTTAGACGTCAGCTACAATGAGCAGTTCTTC. Protein: CASSLDVSYNEQFF. The chain joins TRBV7-9 to TRBJ2-1; D not resolved. In germline, CDR1 is SEHNR, CDR2 FQNEAQ (reference sequence). Trimming cost V 1 base and J 3 bases, with 7 bases left between them. The CDR3 covers 14 residues.

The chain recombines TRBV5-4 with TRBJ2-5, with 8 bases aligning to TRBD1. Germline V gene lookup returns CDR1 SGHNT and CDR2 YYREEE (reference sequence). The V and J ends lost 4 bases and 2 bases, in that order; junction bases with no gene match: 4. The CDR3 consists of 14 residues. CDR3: CASSTGQVQETQYF. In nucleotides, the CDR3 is TGTGCCAGCAGCACGGGACAGGTTCAAGAGACCCAGTACTTC.

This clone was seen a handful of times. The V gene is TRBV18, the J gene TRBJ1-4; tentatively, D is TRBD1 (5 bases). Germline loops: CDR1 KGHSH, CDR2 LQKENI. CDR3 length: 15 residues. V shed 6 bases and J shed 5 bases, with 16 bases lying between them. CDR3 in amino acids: CASSDRRGVNEKLFF. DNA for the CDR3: TGTGCCAGCTCGGACCGTAGGGGCGTGAATGAAAAACTGTTTTTT. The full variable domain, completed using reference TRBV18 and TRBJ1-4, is NAGVMQNPRHLVRRRGQEARLRCSPMKGHSHVYWYRQLPEEGLKFMVYLQKENIIDESGMPKERFSAEFPKEGPSILRIQQVVRGDSAAYFCASSDRRGVNEKLFFGSGTQLSVL.

CDR3 DNA sequence: TGTGCCAGCTCCGAGTACGAGCAGTACTTC. This codes for CASSEYEQYF. The rearrangement links TRBV11-2 to TRBJ2-7; no clear D. CDR3 size: 10 residues. Germline values: CDR1 SGHAT, CDR2 FQNNGV. The V end was cut by 8 bases, the J end by 4 bases, with 6 bases between.

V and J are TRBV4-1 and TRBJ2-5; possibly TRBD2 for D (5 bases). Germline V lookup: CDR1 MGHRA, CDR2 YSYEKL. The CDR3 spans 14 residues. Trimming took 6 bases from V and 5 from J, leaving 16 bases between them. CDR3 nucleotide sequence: TGCGCCAGCAGTCTCACGAAAGGGAGCGAGACCCAGTACTTC. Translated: CASSLTKGSETQYF.

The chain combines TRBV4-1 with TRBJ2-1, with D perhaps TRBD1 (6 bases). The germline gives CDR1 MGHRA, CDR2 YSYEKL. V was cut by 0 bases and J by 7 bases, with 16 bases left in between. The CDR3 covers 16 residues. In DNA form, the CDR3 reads TGCGCCAGCAGCCAAGATCTGCCAGGGGTTACGAATGAGCAGTTCTTC. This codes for CASSQDLPGVTNEQFF.

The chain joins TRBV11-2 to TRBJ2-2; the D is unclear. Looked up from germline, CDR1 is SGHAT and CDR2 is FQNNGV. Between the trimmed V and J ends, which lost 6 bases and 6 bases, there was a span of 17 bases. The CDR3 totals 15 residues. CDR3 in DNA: TGTGCCAGCAGTTACGGTAGCAGAAACGCCGGGGAGCTGTTTTTT. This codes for CASSYGSRNAGELFF.

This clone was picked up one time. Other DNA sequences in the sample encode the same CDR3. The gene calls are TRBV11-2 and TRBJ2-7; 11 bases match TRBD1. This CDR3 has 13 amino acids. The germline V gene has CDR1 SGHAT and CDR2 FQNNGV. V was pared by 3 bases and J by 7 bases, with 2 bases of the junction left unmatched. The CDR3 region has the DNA TGTGCCAGCAGCTTGGACAGGGGGCGAGAGCAGTACTTC. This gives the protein CASSLDRGREQYF.

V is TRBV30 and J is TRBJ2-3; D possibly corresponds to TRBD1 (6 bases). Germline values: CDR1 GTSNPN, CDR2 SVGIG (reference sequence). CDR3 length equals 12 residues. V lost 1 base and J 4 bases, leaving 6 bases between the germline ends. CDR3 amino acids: CAWSGTADTQYF. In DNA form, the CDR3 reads TGTGCCTGGAGTGGGACAGCAGATACGCAGTATTTT.

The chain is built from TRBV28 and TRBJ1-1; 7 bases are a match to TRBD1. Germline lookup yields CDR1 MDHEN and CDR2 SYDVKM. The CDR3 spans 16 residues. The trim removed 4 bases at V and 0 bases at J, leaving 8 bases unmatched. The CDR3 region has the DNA TGTGCCAGCAGTTCCGACCCGGGACAGTTGAACACTGAAGCTTTCTTT. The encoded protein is CASSSDPGQLNTEAFF.

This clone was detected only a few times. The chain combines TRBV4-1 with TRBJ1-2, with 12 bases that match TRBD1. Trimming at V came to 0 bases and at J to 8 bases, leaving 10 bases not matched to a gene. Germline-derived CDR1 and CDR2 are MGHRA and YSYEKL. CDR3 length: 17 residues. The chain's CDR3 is CASSQDGTGGALVGYTF. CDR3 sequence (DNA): TGCGCCAGCAGCCAAGATGGGACAGGGGGCGCGTTAGTAGGCTACACCTTC.

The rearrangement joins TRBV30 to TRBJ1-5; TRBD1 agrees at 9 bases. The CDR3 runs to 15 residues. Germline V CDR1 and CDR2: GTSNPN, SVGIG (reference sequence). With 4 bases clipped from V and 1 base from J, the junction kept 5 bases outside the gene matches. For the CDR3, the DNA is TGTGCCTGGACCCTGACAGGGGGGAGCAATCAGCCCCAGCATTTT. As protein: CAWTLTGGSNQPQHF.

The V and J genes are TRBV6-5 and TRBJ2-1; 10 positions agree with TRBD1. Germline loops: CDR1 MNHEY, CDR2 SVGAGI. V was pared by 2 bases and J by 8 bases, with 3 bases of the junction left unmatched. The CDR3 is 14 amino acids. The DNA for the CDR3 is TGTGCCAGCAGTTACAGGACAGGGGGGGATGAGCAGTTCTTC. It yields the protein CASSYRTGGDEQFF.

The CDR3 region has the DNA TGCGCCAGCAACCCTTTTGGACAGGGGACTTACGAGCAGTACTTC. Amino acid sequence: CASNPFGQGTYEQYF. The V call is TRBV5-1, the J call TRBJ2-7; 9 nucleotides align to TRBD1. The V and J ends lost 6 bases and 4 bases, in that order; junction bases with no gene match: 11. Germline CDR1 reads SGHRS; CDR2 reads YFSETQ. This CDR3 region has 15 residues. Full variable domain (outside the CDR3, taken from reference TRBV5-1 and TRBJ2-7): KAGVTQTPRYLIKTRGQQVTLSCSPISGHRSVSWYQQTPGQGLQFLFEYFSETQRNKGNFPGRFSGRQFSNSRSEMNVSTLELGDSALYLCASNPFGQGTYEQYFGPGTRLTVT.

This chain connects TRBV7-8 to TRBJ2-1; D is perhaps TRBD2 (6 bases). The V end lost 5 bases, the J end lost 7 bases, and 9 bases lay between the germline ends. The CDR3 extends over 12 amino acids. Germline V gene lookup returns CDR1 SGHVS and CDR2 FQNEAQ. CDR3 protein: CASSIGTNEQFF. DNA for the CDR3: TGTGCCAGCAGCATAGGGACTAATGAGCAGTTCTTC.

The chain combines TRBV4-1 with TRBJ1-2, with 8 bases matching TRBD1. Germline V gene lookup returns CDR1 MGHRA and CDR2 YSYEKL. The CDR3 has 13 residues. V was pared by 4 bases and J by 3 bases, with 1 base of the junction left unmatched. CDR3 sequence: CASSPTGDYGYTF. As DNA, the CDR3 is TGCGCCAGCAGCCCGACAGGGGACTATGGCTACACCTTC.

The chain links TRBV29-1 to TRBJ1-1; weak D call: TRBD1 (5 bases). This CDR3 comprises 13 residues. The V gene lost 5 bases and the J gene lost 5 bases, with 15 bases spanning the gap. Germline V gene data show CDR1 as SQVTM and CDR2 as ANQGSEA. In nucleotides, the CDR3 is TGCAGCGTTCGAGCTACCACAGGAACTGAAGCTTTCTTT. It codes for CSVRATTGTEAFF.